A single sample is the source of the 28 T cell receptor beta chains below, sequenced in a study of cytomegalovirus exposure and HLA in healthy donors. PCR used 60 Vbeta primers and 13 Jbeta primers. Measured with immunoSEQ multiplex PCR; TCRdb has only the in-frame clones, and not every one. The sample gives 200,000 or so clones, almost 85% of which show up once; around 0.27% is in the top ten. Sequenced sample: PBMCs. Receptor source: a boy younger than 18 in good health and CMV-seronegative.

The chain uses TRBV29-1 and TRBJ2-1; 9 bases match TRBD2. Trimming cost V 8 bases and J 7 bases; bases outside gene matches: 9. The CDR3 length is 13 residues. CDR1 and CDR2 from the germline V gene are SQVTM and ANQGSEA. The CDR3 loop is CSTLIAGANEQFF. The CDR3 DNA reads as TGCAGCACCCTGATAGCGGGAGCTAATGAGCAGTTCTTC.

For the CDR3, the DNA is TGTGCCAGCAGTCCAGGGCTGGGGTTTGATAGCAATCAGCCCCAGCATTTT. Amino acids: CASSPGLGFDSNQPQHF. The chain uses TRBV7-6 and TRBJ1-5, with D possibly matching TRBD1 (5 bases). Trimming took 6 bases from V and 0 from J, leaving 18 bases between them. Germline-derived CDR1 and CDR2 are SGHVS and FNYEAQ. The CDR3 loop spans 17 amino acids.

The V and J genes are TRBV7-9 and TRBJ1-1, with 9 bases lining up with TRBD1. CDR1 and CDR2 from the germline V gene are SEHNR and FQNEAQ (reference sequence). There are 14 residues in the CDR3. V lost 4 bases to trimming and J lost 11 bases; unmatched junction nucleotides: 11. DNA of the CDR3: TGTGCCAGCAGCTATATAGAACAGGGGGCAGAGGCTTTCTTT. It translates to CASSYIEQGAEAFF.

V is TRBV5-1 and J is TRBJ2-1; D perhaps matches TRBD2 (6 bases). Trimming took off 3 bases at V and 6 bases at J, with 10 bases between the two ends. The CDR3 has 13 residues. Germline CDR1 is SGHRS and CDR2 is YFSETQ. The CDR3 reads CASSSPTSNEQFF. CDR3 coding DNA: TGCGCCAGCAGCTCACCGACTAGCAATGAGCAGTTCTTC.

With respect to this clone: One junction end disagrees with the germline gene, perhaps due to a read error. V gene TRBV7-7 combines with J gene TRBJ2-7; 9 nucleotides match TRBD1. The CDR3 totals 12 residues. CDR1 is SSHAT, CDR2 FNYEAQ, per germline (reference sequence). This CDR3 is CASSSTGGEQYF. In DNA, the CDR3 is TGTGCTAGCAGCTCGACAGGGGGCGAGCAGTACTTC.

The V and J genes are TRBV5-1 and TRBJ2-6; maybe TRBD2 (6 bases). From germline, CDR1 is SGHRS and CDR2 YFSETQ. This CDR3 is built from 16 residues. Deletions cut 6 bases from V and 2 bases from J, with 15 bases between. CDR3 in amino acids: CASTWEAGPGANVLTF. The CDR3 region has the DNA TGCGCCAGCACCTGGGAGGCGGGACCTGGGGCCAACGTCCTGACTTTC.

This chain links TRBV9 with TRBJ2-3; D gene uncertain. V was cut by 3 bases and J by 2 bases, with 7 bases left in between. The V gene's germline CDR1 is SGDLS and CDR2 YYNGEE. The CDR3 totals 13 residues. Here the CDR3 reads CASSDSLTDTQYF. The CDR3 DNA sequence: TGTGCCAGCAGCGACTCTCTCACAGATACGCAGTATTTT.

The chain has TRBV6-5 and TRBJ2-1, with 8 bases matching TRBD2. V shed 6 bases and J 10 bases; nucleotides not matched to a gene: 11. The CDR3 spans 14 residues. Germline values: CDR1 MNHEY, CDR2 SVGAGI. The CDR3, as DNA: TGTGCCAGCAGGGGACTGGCGGGAGGTCGAGAGCAGTTCTTC. It yields the protein CASRGLAGGREQFF.

V is TRBV23-1 and J is TRBJ2-6; D possibly corresponds to TRBD1 (6 bases). TRBV23-1 is designated an ORF whose function remains uncertain. V lost 3 bases to trimming and J lost 0 bases, with 12 bases between them. The length of the CDR3 is 17 residues. The CDR3 nucleotides are TGCGCCAGCAGTCAGGAACAGGGTTGCTCTGGGGCCAACGTCCTGACTTTC. Its translation is CASSQEQGCSGANVLTF.

J is TRBJ1-2 and V is TRBV30, with 10 bases fitting TRBD1. Trimming at V came to 4 bases and at J to 8 bases, leaving 10 bases not matched to a gene. Per germline, CDR1 GTSNPN and CDR2 SVGIG (reference sequence). CDR3 length: 14 residues. CDR3 nucleotides: TGTGCCTGGACTCCGGGACAGGGGAACAAAGGCTACACCTTC. Translation: CAWTPGQGNKGYTF.

In DNA form, the CDR3 reads TGTGCCTCTTTCAGCATGGACTGGCCCGATTCCCGTAAATCCTACAATGAGCAGTTCTTC. Amino acids: CASFSMDWPDSRKSYNEQFF. The chain combines TRBV30 with TRBJ2-1; tentatively, D is TRBD2 (5 bases). CDR3 length: 20 amino acids. The germline CDR1 and CDR2 sequences are GTSNPN and SVGIG (reference sequence). Trimming pared 7 bases from V and 1 base from J, leaving 32 bases between.

This chain uses TRBV7-9 with TRBJ1-2, with D maybe TRBD1 (6 bases). V lost 2 bases and J lost 5, with 18 bases in between. The CDR3 contains 16 residues. CDR1 and CDR2 (germline): SEHNR, FQNEAQ (reference sequence). The CDR3 DNA reads as TGTGCCAGCAGCTTATCATTCCCAGGGGTCGAATATGGCTACACCTTC. Translated: CASSLSFPGVEYGYTF.

The chain recombines TRBV19 with TRBJ2-6; 7 nucleotides match TRBD1. The CDR3 length is 17 residues. Per the germline V gene, CDR1 is LNHDA and CDR2 is SQIVND (reference sequence). V lost 5 bases to trimming and J lost 0 bases; unmatched junction nucleotides: 7. CDR3 nucleotides: TGTGCCAGTAGTGCTAATACAGGGGTCTCTGGGGCCAACGTCCTGACTTTC. Protein sequence: CASSANTGVSGANVLTF.

The V call is TRBV18, the J call TRBJ1-4; D is undetermined. CDR1 and CDR2 from the germline V gene are KGHSH and LQKENI. With 2 bases removed from V and 7 bases from J, the gap between germline ends came to 17 bases. The CDR3 is made up of 16 amino acids. The CDR3 DNA reads as TGTGCCAGCTCACCAAGGACCCCGGGAGTGGCTGAAAAACTGTTTTTT. It specifies CASSPRTPGVAEKLFF.

DNA for the CDR3: TGTGCCAGCAGCTTAATCGGTTCCGGGGAGCTGTTTTTT. This codes for CASSLIGSGELFF. The rearrangement uses TRBV7-2 and TRBJ2-2, with unresolved D. The V end lost 2 bases, the J end lost 6 bases, and 7 bases lay between the germline ends. The germline V gene has CDR1 SGHTA and CDR2 FQGNSA. This CDR3 is 13 amino acids long.

The chain employs TRBV6-4 and TRBJ1-5; 9 positions match TRBD1. The CDR3 covers 15 residues. The germline gives CDR1 MRHNA, CDR2 SNTAGT. Unmatched junction bases numbered 3, after V lost 2 bases and J lost 4 bases. The CDR3 region has the DNA TGTGCCAGCAGTGACGGGACAGGGCATAATCAGCCCCAGCATTTT. Translation gives CASSDGTGHNQPQHF.

This chain uses TRBV25-1 with TRBJ1-5; 7 bases are shared with TRBD1. The V and J ends lost 4 bases and 5 bases, in that order; junction bases with no gene match: 5. Germline V gene data show CDR1 as MGHDK and CDR2 as SYGVNS. CDR3 length equals 14 residues. The CDR3 sequence: CASSGTGPHQPQHF. The CDR3 region has the DNA TGTGCCAGCAGTGGGACAGGTCCCCATCAGCCCCAGCATTTT. Using reference TRBV25-1 and TRBJ1-5 for the parts outside the CDR3, the full variable domain is EADIYQTPRYLVIGTGKKITLECSQTMGHDKMYWYQQDPGMELHLIHYSYGVNSTEKGDLSSESTVSRIRTEHFPLTLESARPSHTSQYLCASSGTGPHQPQHFGDGTRLSIL.

This clone was counted once. The rearrangement uses TRBV7-9 and TRBJ1-2; 8 bases fit TRBD1. The germline gives CDR1 SEHNR, CDR2 FQNEAQ (reference sequence). V dropped 5 bases and J dropped 4; count of bases not matched to a gene: 6. The length of the CDR3 is 14 residues. For the CDR3, the DNA is TGTGCCAGCAGCCCGGGGACAGGCTCCTATGGCTACACCTTC. Translating gives CASSPGTGSYGYTF. Filled out from reference TRBV7-9 and TRBJ1-2, the complete variable domain reads DTGVSQNPRHKITKRGQNVTFRCDPISEHNRLYWYRQTLGQGPEFLTYFQNEAQLEKSRLLSDRFSAERPKGSFSTLEIQRTEQGDSAMYLCASSPGTGSYGYTFGSGTRLTVV.

This clone was counted once. The DNA of the CDR3 is TGTGCCAGCAGTGAAGGGTCACGGGTTTTTTCCTACGAGCAGTACTTC. Its protein is CASSEGSRVFSYEQYF. The chain links TRBV6-1 to TRBJ2-7; no firm D call. The CDR3 is 16 residues long. The germline CDR1 and CDR2 sequences are MNHNS and SASEGT. The V gene lost 1 base and the J gene lost 1 base, with 14 bases spanning the gap.

Only one count was recorded for this clone. The junction departs from germline at one end; a sequencing error may be responsible. The V call is TRBV6-1, the J call TRBJ1-1; D is undetermined. CDR3 length: 12 residues. In germline, CDR1 is MNHNS, CDR2 SASEGT. DNA of the CDR3: TGTGCCAGCAGACTCAAGAACGCTGAAGCTTTCTTT. As protein: CASRLKNAEAFF.

The chain uses TRBV5-6 and TRBJ2-3, with a weak D call TRBD2 (5 bases). In germline, CDR1 is SGHDT, CDR2 YYEEEE. Trimming took off 1 base at V and 4 bases at J, with 10 bases between the two ends. The CDR3 is 14 residues long. CDR3 bases: TGTGCCAGCAGCTTGATTTCGGGGTCAGATACGCAGTATTTT. Amino acids: CASSLISGSDTQYF.

The chain recombines TRBV27 with TRBJ2-1, with D possibly TRBD1 on 5 matching bases. Germline lookup yields CDR1 MNHEY and CDR2 SMNVEV (reference sequence). The CDR3 has 16 amino acids. Trimming left V 0 bases short and J 1 base short, with 10 bases between. This CDR3 is CASSLSWKGSYNEQFF. CDR3 nucleotides: TGTGCCAGCAGTTTATCCTGGAAGGGGTCCTACAATGAGCAGTTCTTC.

The chain is built from TRBV9 and TRBJ2-7; tentative D call: TRBD1 (5 bases). The CDR3 sequence is 15 residues long. The germline V gene has CDR1 SGDLS and CDR2 YYNGEE. Trimming removed 0 bases at V and 3 bases at J, with 13 bases between. The CDR3 protein is CASSVAADSFYEQYF. The CDR3 nucleotides read TGTGCCAGCAGCGTAGCTGCCGACAGTTTCTACGAGCAGTACTTC.

This clone has only one observation. The genes are TRBV4-1 and TRBJ2-3, with D possibly TRBD2 on 6 matching bases. CDR3 size: 17 residues. Trimming cost V 1 base and J 4 bases, with 18 bases left between them. The germline V gene has CDR1 MGHRA and CDR2 YSYEKL. CDR3: CASSQGPQGLFADTQYF. The CDR3 DNA reads TGCGCCAGCAGCCAAGGACCCCAGGGACTGTTCGCAGATACGCAGTATTTT.

The V call is TRBV13, the J call TRBJ2-7, with 7 bases matching TRBD1. Germline values: CDR1 PRHDT, CDR2 FYEKMQ (reference sequence). Trimming cost V 5 bases and J 2 bases; bases outside gene matches: 12. The CDR3 totals 16 residues. The CDR3 is CASSVYGQARTYEQYF. The CDR3 DNA follows: TGTGCCAGCAGCGTCTACGGACAGGCAAGAACCTACGAGCAGTACTTC.

The rearrangement links TRBV27 to TRBJ2-5; 7 nucleotides agree with TRBD2. V trimming: 8 bases; J trimming: 7 bases; junction bases outside the gene matches: 13. The germline V gene encodes CDR1 MNHEY and CDR2 SMNVEV (reference sequence). The CDR3 extends over 14 amino acids. The CDR3 protein is CASGAGGRKVTQYF. CDR3 DNA sequence: TGTGCCAGCGGGGCGGGCGGGAGAAAGGTGACCCAGTACTTC.

V is TRBV18 and J is TRBJ2-3; a weak D match, TRBD2 (6 bases). The ends were cut back, 3 bases at V and 4 bases at J, with 11 bases in the middle. From germline, CDR1 is KGHSH and CDR2 LQKENI. The CDR3 contains 14 residues. CDR3 in DNA: TGTGCCAGCTCACCCCGGGGAGGTTCAGATACGCAGTATTTT. Residues: CASSPRGGSDTQYF. The variable domain in full, with the rest retrieved from reference TRBV18 and TRBJ2-3, is NAGVMQNPRHLVRRRGQEARLRCSPMKGHSHVYWYRQLPEEGLKFMVYLQKENIIDESGMPKERFSAEFPKEGPSILRIQQVVRGDSAAYFCASSPRGGSDTQYFGPGTRLTVL.

Of note for this clone: Other DNA sequences within the sample encode an identical CDR3. J is TRBJ2-3 and V is TRBV5-1, with D possibly being TRBD1 (6 bases). V was clipped by 0 bases and J by 2 bases, with 13 bases between them. The CDR3 has 16 amino acids. From germline, CDR1 is SGHRS and CDR2 YFSETQ. The CDR3 here is CASSLAWDTATDTQYF. DNA of the CDR3: TGCGCCAGCAGCTTGGCCTGGGACACGGCCACAGATACGCAGTATTTT.